The sequence of this TCR beta chain was determined in a study of vaccination and CD4 T cells after COVID-19. About the study: Median draw time for post-COVID samples was 80 to 110 days post-diagnosis (range 35 to 161). Stimulation used overlapping spike peptides from SARS-CoV-2, HCoV-NL63, HCoV-OC43 and HCoV-229E.

Study-wide points: Clonotypes reactive to SARS-CoV-2 had a median that went up from approximately 21 to 40, but not significantly.

Stated treatment: approximately nine-day PBMC culture with coronavirus spike peptide pools or control peptides (ViraFEST assay). Once obtained from cultured CD4+ T cells, the DNA was sequenced using the Oncomine TCR Beta short-read assay. Cultures of CD4+ T cells served as the source for extracting genomic DNA. TCRdb independently ran MiXCR on the PCR reads; one entry per CDR3 protein. The sample lists approximately 15,000 distinct CDR3 sequences; approximately 80% were seen once. A note on this clonotype: As yet, its antigen is unknown.

Germline assignment: CDR1 MNHNS and CDR2 SASEGT. V lost 8 bases, J lost 2 bases, and 15 bases lay in between. CDR3 length: 14 residues. Sequencing was performed on CD4+ T cells from blood, cultured in vitro, taken after SARS-CoV-2 vaccination. The sequence was obtained from a human donor who received a COVID-19 vaccine. The chain recombines TRBV6-1 with TRBJ1-1; D possibly corresponds to TRBD1 (6 bases). The CDR3 region has the DNA TGTGCCAGCGGAGTGACAGGTCCCAACACTGAAGCTTTCTTT. Protein sequence: CASGVTGPNTEAFF.